One sample yielded the 29 T cell receptor beta chains listed below, sequenced in a study of blood T cell repertoires in COVID-19. Profiling relied on immunoSEQ multiplex PCR, and the TCRdb table lists in-frame clones only, not all of them. The sample has about 76,000 clones; 80% to 90% are singletons. The sequenced material came from peripheral blood. These TCRs come from a man in his 60s with COVID-19, enrolled during active disease.

V gene TRBV5-5 combines with J gene TRBJ2-2; D unclear. Germline V CDR1 and CDR2: SGHKS, YYEKEE (reference sequence). This CDR3 comprises 12 residues. The V end lost 4 bases, the J end lost 1 base, and 2 bases lay between the germline ends. The CDR3 is CASSQNTGELFF. CDR3 sequence (DNA): TGTGCCAGCAGCCAGAACACCGGGGAGCTGTTTTTT.

The chain employs TRBV7-2 and TRBJ2-3; D gene unclear. Trimming pared 1 base from V and 8 bases from J, leaving 7 bases between. The CDR3 has 12 amino acids. CDR1 and CDR2 (germline): SGHTA, FQGNSA. For the CDR3, the DNA is TGTGCCAGCAGCTTAGAGGCAGGTACGCAGTATTTT. Protein sequence: CASSLEAGTQYF.

V gene TRBV18 combines with J gene TRBJ1-1, with D possibly matching TRBD1 (5 bases). The CDR3 is 17 residues long. Germline values: CDR1 KGHSH, CDR2 LQKENI. V was trimmed by 2 bases and J by 1 base, leaving 17 bases between them. CDR3 DNA: TGTGCCAGCTCACCAGGCGCGGGGCCGCCACAGAACACTGAAGCTTTCTTT. Translated: CASSPGAGPPQNTEAFF.

The rearrangement joins TRBV11-2 to TRBJ2-5; TRBD1 matches 8 bases. This CDR3 is built from 16 residues. Germline V CDR1 and CDR2: SGHAT, FQNNGV. V trimming: 5 bases; J trimming: 1 base; junction bases outside the gene matches: 9. The CDR3 DNA sequence: TGTGCCAGCAGCCGGAATGCGGGACAGGCCCAAGAGACCCAGTACTTC. Translating it yields CASSRNAGQAQETQYF. Supplemented by reference TRBV11-2 and TRBJ2-5, the full variable domain reads EAGVAQSPRYKIIEKRQSVAFWCNPISGHATLYWYQQILGQGPKLLIQFQNNGVVDDSQLPKDRFSAERLKGVDSTLKIQPAKLEDSAVYLCASSRNAGQAQETQYFGPGTRLLVL.

The V call is TRBV6-1, the J call TRBJ2-1; D might be TRBD1 (5 bases). CDR1 and CDR2 (germline): MNHNS, SASEGT. V was clipped by 2 bases and J by 4 bases, with 6 bases between them. CDR3 length equals 13 residues. CDR3 amino acids: CASSEPGYNEQFF. In nucleotides, the CDR3 is TGTGCCAGCAGTGAACCAGGGTACAATGAGCAGTTCTTC.

This chain connects TRBV6-5 to TRBJ1-2; weak D call: TRBD1 (6 bases). Trimming took 6 bases from V and 7 from J, leaving 12 bases between them. The CDR3 covers 12 residues. Germline-derived CDR1 and CDR2 are MNHEY and SVGAGI. The CDR3 region has the DNA TGTGCCAGCAGACGACAGGACCTTGGCTACACCTTC. Translation gives CASRRQDLGYTF.

This clone was found a few times. The chain links TRBV7-9 to TRBJ1-6; no clear D gene. This CDR3 contains 15 residues. The V gene's germline CDR1 is SEHNR and CDR2 FQNEAQ (reference sequence). Deletions cut 1 base from V and 5 bases from J, with 9 bases between. The CDR3 protein is CASSLERVHNSPLHF. The CDR3, as DNA: TGTGCCAGCAGCTTAGAGAGAGTGCATAATTCACCCCTCCACTTT.

The J gene is TRBJ1-3, the V gene TRBV6-5; a possible D gene is TRBD1 (6 bases). CDR1 is MNHEY, CDR2 SVGAGI, per germline. Trimming took 6 bases from V and 4 from J, leaving 16 bases between them. This CDR3 is 15 amino acids long. Written as DNA, the CDR3 is TGTGCCAGCAGAAGGGGGAATGCTTTGGGAAACACCATATATTTT. Its protein is CASRRGNALGNTIYF.

The chain combines TRBV14 with TRBJ1-1; maybe TRBD1 (5 bases). Germline CDR1 reads SGHDN; CDR2 reads FVKESK. The CDR3 is made up of 14 amino acids. With 4 bases removed from V and 7 bases from J, the gap between germline ends came to 16 bases. CDR3 in DNA: TGTGCCAGCAGCCCTTACGGGGGAGGTGGTGAAGCTTTCTTT. It translates to CASSPYGGGGEAFF.

This clone was observed once. This chain joins TRBV15 and TRBJ2-4, with D tentatively TRBD2 (7 bases). The CDR3 has 15 amino acids. Looked up from germline, CDR1 is LNHNV and CDR2 is YYDKDF (reference sequence). V lost 8 bases to trimming and J lost 3 bases, with 17 bases between them. The CDR3 DNA reads as TGTGCCACCCGAAAGGCGGGGGCGAACAAAAACATTCAGTACTTC. Its protein is CATRKAGANKNIQYF.

The V and J genes are TRBV7-3 and TRBJ2-1, with D possibly matching TRBD2 (5 bases). The CDR3 extends over 16 amino acids. Trimming left V 4 bases short and J 3 bases short, with 16 bases between. From germline, CDR1 is SGHTA and CDR2 FQGTGA. Written as DNA, the CDR3 is TGTGCCAGCAGCTGGGAAGCTAGCAATTTCTACAATGAGCAGTTCTTC. Its translation is CASSWEASNFYNEQFF.

The chain joins TRBV18 to TRBJ1-5; no definite D call. The germline CDR1 and CDR2 sequences are KGHSH and LQKENI. The V end lost 2 bases, the J end lost 5 bases, and 10 bases lay between the germline ends. This CDR3 has 14 residues. The CDR3 sequence: CASSPDYGDQPQHF. CDR3 sequence (DNA): TGTGCCAGCTCACCAGATTACGGGGATCAGCCCCAGCATTTT.

The rearrangement uses TRBV6-5 and TRBJ1-3, with TRBD1 matching over 10 bases. Trimming removed 2 bases from V and 3 bases from J; junction bases left unmatched: 4. The CDR3 is 16 residues long. The germline CDR1 and CDR2 sequences are MNHEY and SVGAGI. CDR3 in amino acids: CASSYRDRGFGNTIYF. CDR3 in DNA: TGTGCCAGCAGTTACAGGGACAGGGGATTTGGAAACACCATATATTTT.

The CDR3 DNA reads TGTGCCAGTAGTTACCGGCGGACAGGGAGAAAAGGTTTGAACACTGAAGCTTTCTTT. It translates to CASSYRRTGRKGLNTEAFF. The chain links TRBV19 to TRBJ1-1; 8 bases fit TRBD1. Germline values: CDR1 LNHDA, CDR2 SQIVND (reference sequence). The length of the CDR3 is 19 residues. V lost 5 bases, J lost 0 bases, and 17 bases stayed unmatched.

The chain links TRBV3-1 (or the pseudogene TRBV3-2) to TRBJ1-4, with D tentatively TRBD1 (6 bases). The V end lost 4 bases, the J end lost 8 bases, and 14 bases lay between the germline ends. Germline V gene data show CDR1 as LGHDT and CDR2 as YNNKEL (reference sequence). CDR3 length: 14 residues. CDR3: CASSRTASREKLFF. DNA of the CDR3: TGTGCCAGCAGCCGGACAGCGAGCAGGGAAAAACTGTTTTTT.

V and J are TRBV2 and TRBJ1-3; 8 positions match TRBD1. With V trimmed by 5 bases and J by 0 bases, 6 bases remained unmatched. Germline lookup yields CDR1 SNHLY and CDR2 FYNNEI. The CDR3 consists of 16 residues. CDR3: CASSSQGQASGNTIYF. The CDR3, as DNA: TGTGCCAGCAGTTCACAGGGACAGGCCTCTGGAAACACCATATATTTT. The full variable domain, completed using reference TRBV2 and TRBJ1-3, is EPEVTQTPSHQVTQMGQEVILRCVPISNHLYFYWYRQILGQKVEFLVSFYNNEISEKSEIFDDQFSVERPDGSNFTLKIRSTKLEDSAMYFCASSSQGQASGNTIYFGEGSWLTVV.

The V call is TRBV5-1, the J call TRBJ2-3, with TRBD2 identical over 7 bases. This CDR3 has 15 amino acids. Germline-derived CDR1 and CDR2 are SGHRS and YFSETQ. With V trimmed by 8 bases and J by 6 bases, 15 bases remained unmatched. The CDR3 protein is CASIPGAGVADTQYF. The CDR3 DNA reads as TGCGCCAGTATCCCTGGGGCGGGAGTAGCGGATACGCAGTATTTT. Looking up the rest from reference TRBV5-1 and TRBJ2-3 gives the full variable domain: KAGVTQTPRYLIKTRGQQVTLSCSPISGHRSVSWYQQTPGQGLQFLFEYFSETQRNKGNFPGRFSGRQFSNSRSEMNVSTLELGDSALYLCASIPGAGVADTQYFGPGTRLTVL.

J is TRBJ2-2 and V is TRBV11-2; TRBD1 agrees at 8 bases. V shed 2 bases, J shed 6 bases, and the junction held 5 bases outside the gene matches. Germline CDR1 SGHAT, CDR2 FQNNGV. The CDR3 has 15 amino acids. The CDR3 loop is CASSLQGATAGELFF. The DNA of the CDR3 is TGTGCCAGCAGCTTACAGGGGGCGACGGCCGGGGAGCTGTTTTTT.

The chain carries TRBV19 and TRBJ2-3; D is possibly TRBD2 (6 bases). CDR1 and CDR2 (germline): LNHDA, SQIVND (reference sequence). The germline V and J ends were trimmed by 3 bases and 2 bases, with 15 bases remaining between them. The CDR3 is 16 residues long. Here the CDR3 reads CASSMAGRRVTDTQYF. The DNA of the CDR3 is TGTGCCAGTAGTATGGCGGGAAGGAGGGTCACAGATACGCAGTATTTT.

This sequence joins TRBV19 and TRBJ2-5; the D gene is possibly TRBD2 (6 bases). This CDR3 spans 16 amino acids. The germline CDR1 and CDR2 sequences are LNHDA and SQIVND (reference sequence). V shed 6 bases and J shed 0 bases, with 17 bases lying between them. Written as DNA, the CDR3 is TGTGCCAGTAGCAGAACCACGGGGGAATACCAAGAGACCCAGTACTTC. It yields the protein CASSRTTGEYQETQYF.

The CDR3 sequence: CASSLTSGGAVPADTQYF. CDR3 nucleotide sequence: TGCGCCAGCAGCTTGACTAGCGGGGGGGCGGTCCCCGCAGATACGCAGTATTTT. The chain carries TRBV5-1 and TRBJ2-3; 13 bases are shared with TRBD2. V lost 1 base, J lost 4 bases, and 9 bases stayed unmatched. CDR3 size: 18 residues. Germline V lookup: CDR1 SGHRS, CDR2 YFSETQ.

This chain uses TRBV10-3 with TRBJ1-2; weak D call: TRBD1 (6 bases). V was cut by 4 bases and J by 5 bases, with 11 bases left in between. The germline V gene has CDR1 ENHRY and CDR2 SYGVKD. This CDR3 contains 13 residues. The CDR3 DNA reads as TGTGCCATCAGTGCCGACAGGATATATGGCTACACCTTC. This sequence encodes CAISADRIYGYTF.

The chain links TRBV29-1 to TRBJ2-3, with D possibly matching TRBD2 (5 bases). The V end was cut by 4 bases, the J end by 2 bases, with 7 bases between. The length of the CDR3 is 12 residues. Germline V gene lookup returns CDR1 SQVTM and CDR2 ANQGSEA. The CDR3 spells CSVAADTDTQYF. The CDR3, as DNA: TGCAGCGTTGCAGCGGACACAGATACGCAGTATTTT.

This sequence joins TRBV5-4 and TRBJ2-7; TRBD2 aligns across 9 bases. Germline values: CDR1 SGHNT, CDR2 YYREEE (reference sequence). J was trimmed by 0 bases and V by 4 bases; bases with no gene match: 5. CDR3 length: 15 amino acids. The CDR3 is CASSQSGGSSYEQYF. In DNA form, the CDR3 reads TGTGCCAGCAGCCAGAGCGGGGGGAGCTCCTACGAGCAGTACTTC. The complete variable domain, with remaining parts taken from reference TRBV5-4 and TRBJ2-7, reads ETGVTQSPTHLIKTRGQQVTLRCSSQSGHNTVSWYQQALGQGPQFIFQYYREEENGRGNFPPRFSGLQFPNYSSELNVNALELDDSALYLCASSQSGGSSYEQYFGPGTRLTVT.

CDR3 loop: CASSPGVNTEAFF. For the CDR3, the DNA is TGTGCCAGCAGCCCGGGTGTGAACACTGAAGCTTTCTTT. The chain couples TRBV12-3 or TRBV12-4 to TRBJ1-1; D ambiguous. V lost 6 bases and J 0 bases, leaving 8 bases between the germline ends. This CDR3 has 13 residues.

The rearrangement uses TRBV5-4 and TRBJ1-2, with a weak D call TRBD1 (5 bases). Trimming removed 2 bases from V and 6 bases from J, with 14 bases in between. This CDR3 has 14 residues. Germline V gene data show CDR1 as SGHNT and CDR2 as YYREEE (reference sequence). CDR3 amino acids: CASSLRGGGHGYTF. CDR3 DNA: TGTGCCAGCAGCTTACGTGGGGGAGGGCATGGCTACACCTTC.

The J gene is TRBJ2-5, the V gene TRBV5-1, with 8 bases fitting TRBD2. The J segment lost 4 bases and the V segment lost 1 base, leaving 6 bases of the junction unmatched. Germline assignment: CDR1 SGHRS and CDR2 YFSETQ. The CDR3 sequence is 15 residues long. The CDR3 DNA follows: TGCGCCAGCAGCTTGTGGACTAGCATGGGAGAGACCCAGTACTTC. Amino acids: CASSLWTSMGETQYF.

A word on this clone: At one end the junction does not follow the germline gene, possibly because of a read error. The chain couples TRBV19 to TRBJ2-2, with D maybe TRBD1 (6 bases). Germline V gene data show CDR1 as LNHDA and CDR2 as SQIVND (reference sequence). This CDR3 region has 17 residues. The CDR3 DNA reads TGTGCCAGCCGAGAATTTACCGGGACAACGAATACCGGGGAGCTGTTTTTT. Translated: CASREFTGTTNTGELFF.

Ten or more counts support this clone. V is TRBV27 and J is TRBJ1-5; the D gene is possibly TRBD1 (5 bases). The CDR3 runs 14 residues. Looked up from germline, CDR1 is MNHEY and CDR2 is SMNVEV (reference sequence). Trimming cost V 5 bases and J 5 bases, with 13 bases left between them. This CDR3 is CASSPTVIYQPQHF. The CDR3 nucleotides are TGTGCCAGCAGTCCGACAGTTATCTATCAGCCCCAGCATTTT.